Below are 23 T cell receptor beta chains sequenced from a single sample in a study of neurological immune-mediated disorders. TCRdb reprocessed the 5' RACE reads via MiXCR and lists one record per CDR3 protein. The top ten hold approximately 4.7% of the sample, which has about 70,000 distinct CDR3 sequences, around 3% seen once. The sequenced material came from PBMCs. The receptors come from a woman in her forties or fifties with multiple sclerosis.

This clonotype was counted many times. The rearrangement joins TRBV27 to TRBJ1-1; unclear D gene. The germline gives CDR1 MNHEY, CDR2 SMNVEV (reference sequence). V was pared by 0 bases and J by 1 base, with 6 bases between. The CDR3 has 14 amino acids. For the CDR3, the DNA is TGTGCCAGCAGTTTATCGTGGGGGAACACTGAAGCTTTCTTT. As protein: CASSLSWGNTEAFF.

This clonotype was found many times. This chain links TRBV3-1 with TRBJ1-5; D gene uncertain. The V and J ends lost 6 bases and 5 bases respectively, with 11 bases between them. Germline CDR1 reads LGHDT; CDR2 reads YNNKEL (reference sequence). The CDR3 consists of 13 residues. CDR3: CASSLGLDQPQHF. DNA of the CDR3: TGTGCCAGCAGTTTAGGTTTAGATCAGCCCCAGCATTTT.

This clonotype was recorded many times. The V and J genes are TRBV15 and TRBJ2-1; TRBD2 agrees at 14 bases. The germline CDR1 and CDR2 sequences are LNHNV and YYDKDF (reference sequence). The J segment lost 15 bases and the V segment lost 5 bases, leaving 9 bases of the junction unmatched. The CDR3 is 14 amino acids. The CDR3 reads CATSQGTSGSIVFF. The CDR3 DNA reads as TGTGCCACCAGCCAGGGGACTAGCGGGAGTATAGTGTTCTTC. The entire variable domain, with the rest obtained from reference TRBV15 and TRBJ2-1, is as follows: DAMVIQNPRYQVTQFGKPVTLSCSQTLNHNVMYWYQQKSSQAPKLLFHYYDKDFNNEADTPDNFQSRRPNTSFCFLDIRSPGLGDTAMYLCATSQGTSGSIVFFGPGTRLTVL.

This clonotype was picked up many times. V is TRBV5-1 and J is TRBJ2-7; D is undetermined. From germline, CDR1 is SGHRS and CDR2 YFSETQ. Trimming removed 0 bases at V and 2 bases at J, with 9 bases between. The CDR3 contains 14 residues. This CDR3 reads CASSLGTLPYEQYF. The DNA of the CDR3 is TGCGCCAGCAGCTTGGGGACGCTCCCCTACGAGCAGTACTTC.

In this sample, this clonotype turned up a few times. This sequence joins TRBV20-1 and TRBJ2-3, with 9 bases lining up with TRBD2. Germline CDR1 is DFQATT and CDR2 is SNEGSKA (reference sequence). This CDR3 is 15 amino acids long. Trimming at V came to 5 bases and at J to 4 bases, leaving 10 bases not matched to a gene. CDR3 region: CSARRGGPWADTQYF. The CDR3 region has the DNA TGCAGTGCTCGGCGGGGGGGCCCCTGGGCAGATACGCAGTATTTT.

At least ten counts were recorded for this clonotype. The J gene is TRBJ2-1, the V gene TRBV20-1; D remains ambiguous. Trimming stripped 5 bases from V and 8 bases from J, with 19 bases between. This CDR3 spans 14 amino acids. Germline V lookup: CDR1 DFQATT, CDR2 SNEGSKA (reference sequence). CDR3 nucleotides: TGCAGTGCTCCACGGGCAGGAGTACCTGATGAGCAGTTCTTC. Its translation is CSAPRAGVPDEQFF.

At least ten counts were recorded for this clonotype. The rearrangement links TRBV7-2 to TRBJ2-5; no firm D call. CDR3 length: 11 amino acids. Germline V gene sequence: CDR1 SGHTA, CDR2 FQGNSA. V lost 3 bases and J 4 bases, leaving 3 bases between the germline ends. The CDR3 DNA follows: TGTGCCAGCAGCTTTACAGAGACCCAGTACTTC. It translates to CASSFTETQYF.

In its sample, this clonotype was seen many times. The V call is TRBV5-1, the J call TRBJ2-7; the D call may be TRBD1 or TRBD2 (5 bases each). The CDR3 runs to 13 residues. Trimming stripped 4 bases from V and 2 bases from J, with 10 bases between. Germline V CDR1 and CDR2: SGHRS, YFSETQ. For the CDR3, the DNA is TGCGCCAGCAGCAGGGACGGAACCTACGAGCAGTACTTC. Its protein is CASSRDGTYEQYF. Looking up the rest from reference TRBV5-1 and TRBJ2-7 gives the full variable domain: KAGVTQTPRYLIKTRGQQVTLSCSPISGHRSVSWYQQTPGQGLQFLFEYFSETQRNKGNFPGRFSGRQFSNSRSEMNVSTLELGDSALYLCASSRDGTYEQYFGPGTRLTVT.

This clonotype appeared a few times. The germline gene is not matched at one end of the junction; a read error may be the cause. The chain recombines TRBV3-1 with TRBJ1-5; TRBD1 might be the D (6 bases). The CDR3 is 15 amino acids. In germline, CDR1 is LGHDT, CDR2 YNNKEL (reference sequence). The CDR3 bases are TGTGCCAGCAGCGCGTACCTCGGGGGCAATAAGACCCAGAATTTT. Translating it yields CASSAYLGGNKTQNF.

This clonotype was seen ten or more times. The V call is TRBV7-2, the J call TRBJ2-7, with 14 bases matching TRBD2. V dropped 3 bases and J dropped 3; count of bases not matched to a gene: 7. This CDR3 spans 17 amino acids. CDR1 and CDR2 (germline): SGHTA, FQGNSA. The CDR3 here is CASSFTRLAGGHYEQYF. The CDR3 bases are TGTGCCAGCAGCTTCACCCGACTAGCGGGAGGGCACTACGAGCAGTACTTC.

This clonotype came up many times. CDR3 DNA: TGCAGTGCTGGCCGGCTAGCGGGCACAGATACGCAGTATTTT. Translating it yields CSAGRLAGTDTQYF. The chain couples TRBV20-1 to TRBJ2-3; 7 bases line up with TRBD2. This CDR3 has 14 residues. Germline CDR1 reads DFQATT; CDR2 reads SNEGSKA (reference sequence). V dropped 5 bases and J dropped 1; count of bases not matched to a gene: 6.

Details on this clonotype: This may be a read error, as it is one base from a much larger clone. The rearrangement joins TRBV3-1 to TRBJ2-7; a possible D gene is TRBD2 (6 bases). This CDR3 has 14 amino acids. The V gene's germline CDR1 is LGHDT and CDR2 YNNKEL (reference sequence). V lost 4 bases to trimming and J lost 3 bases, with 13 bases between them. This CDR3 reads CASSRGLGSYEQYF. In DNA, the CDR3 is TGTGCCAGCAGCCGGGGACTGGGTAGCTACGAGCAGTACTTC.

The table lists this clonotype with many counts. V usage is TRBV14 and J usage is TRBJ2-5; D remains unclear. The CDR3 totals 11 residues. V was shortened by 2 bases and J by 4 bases, with 2 bases between the two germline ends. Germline V gene lookup returns CDR1 SGHDN and CDR2 FVKESK. The CDR3 bases are TGTGCCAGCAGCCAACGAGAGACCCAGTACTTC. Residues: CASSQRETQYF. Combining the CDR3 with reference TRBV14 and TRBJ2-5 gives the whole variable domain EAGVTQFPSHSVIEKGQTVTLRCDPISGHDNLYWYRRVMGKEIKFLLHFVKESKQDESGMPNNRFLAERTGGTYSTLKVQPAELEDSGVYFCASSQRETQYFGPGTRLLVL.

This clonotype was counted many times. Germline is not matched at one junction end, which may reflect a read error. This chain joins TRBV20-1 and TRBJ2-3, with D uncertain. CDR3 length: 15 amino acids. CDR1 and CDR2 (germline): DFQATT, SNEGSKA (reference sequence). The CDR3 spells CSARVPWLNTDTQYF. The CDR3 nucleotides read TGCAGTGCGAGAGTCCCGTGGCTCAACACAGATACGCAGTATTTT.

This clonotype was recorded at least ten times. J is TRBJ2-1 and V is TRBV5-1; TRBD1 or TRBD2 may be the D gene (5 bases each). Germline CDR1 and CDR2: SGHRS and YFSETQ. This CDR3 spans 14 amino acids. Between the trimmed V and J ends, which lost 4 bases and 7 bases, there was a span of 15 bases. The CDR3 DNA reads TGCGCCAGCAGCGCCCGGGGCCCGGAGAATGAGCAGTTCTTC. It translates to CASSARGPENEQFF.

The sample holds many counts of this clonotype. The chain carries TRBV21-1 and TRBJ2-3; no check of the table's D call, TRBD1, against the DNA was made. TRBV21-1 is reported as a pseudogene. This CDR3 is built from 16 residues. The CDR3 reads CASSWRQNPSTDTQYF. The CDR3, as DNA: TGTGCCAGCAGCTGGCGCCAGAACCCCAGCACAGATACGCAGTATTTT.

The sample holds many counts of this clonotype. The rearrangement links TRBV10-3 to TRBJ2-3, with 12 bases identical to TRBD1. This CDR3 contains 17 residues. CDR1 and CDR2 from the germline V gene are ENHRY and SYGVKD. After removal of 4 bases from V and 4 bases from J, the junction contained 9 bases not matched to a gene. CDR3 nucleotides: TGTGCCATCAGTGCCTCCTCCGGGACAGGGGGCGCAGATACGCAGTATTTT. It yields the protein CAISASSGTGGADTQYF.

This clonotype came up many times. The chain employs TRBV7-8 and TRBJ1-1; maybe TRBD1 (6 bases). The V gene lost 5 bases and the J gene lost 1 base, with 17 bases spanning the gap. The length of the CDR3 is 16 residues. Germline CDR1 is SGHVS and CDR2 is FQNEAQ. The CDR3 sequence is CASSPRWTARNTEAFF. In DNA form, the CDR3 reads TGTGCCAGCAGCCCGCGATGGACAGCACGGAACACTGAAGCTTTCTTT.

The sample holds many counts of this clonotype. The genes are TRBV20-1 and TRBJ2-3; D possibly corresponds to TRBD1 (6 bases). The CDR3 runs 11 residues. V lost 3 bases to trimming and J lost 12 bases, with 13 bases between them. Germline CDR1 reads DFQATT; CDR2 reads SNEGSKA (reference sequence). The CDR3 protein is CSARVTGYQYF. The CDR3 bases are TGCAGTGCTAGGGTTACAGGGTATCAGTATTTT.

In this sample, this clonotype turned up many times. This could be a read error, since a much larger clone is one nucleotide away. The chain has TRBV5-1 and TRBJ2-4; D not certain. The CDR3 is 13 residues long. Looked up from germline, CDR1 is SGHRS and CDR2 is YFSETQ. The CDR3 protein is CASSLPQKKIQYF. As DNA, the CDR3 is TGCGCCAGCAGCTTGCCACAGAAAAAAATTCAGTACTTC.

This clonotype was counted at least ten times. The rearrangement links TRBV18 to TRBJ2-4, with a tentative D call TRBD2 (5 bases). Germline values: CDR1 KGHSH, CDR2 LQKENI. The CDR3 has 12 amino acids. V was clipped by 2 bases and J by 8 bases, with 7 bases between them. The CDR3 is CASSPGGDIQYF. The DNA of the CDR3 is TGTGCCAGCTCACCAGGAGGAGACATTCAGTACTTC.

This clonotype has ten or more counts. The J gene is TRBJ2-1, the V gene TRBV7-3, with 11 bases aligning to TRBD2. This CDR3 has 15 amino acids. Trimming removed 1 base from V and 5 bases from J; junction bases left unmatched: 1. Germline V lookup: CDR1 SGHTA, CDR2 FQGTGA. The DNA of the CDR3 is TGTGCCAGCAGCTTAAGTAGCGGGGGGGACAATGAGCAGTTCTTC. As protein: CASSLSSGGDNEQFF. Full variable domain (remainder filled in from reference TRBV7-3 and TRBJ2-1): GAGVSQTPSNKVTEKGKYVELRCDPISGHTALYWYRQSLGQGPEFLIYFQGTGAADDSGLPNDRFFAVRPEGSVSTLKIQRTERGDSAVYLCASSLSSGGDNEQFFGPGTRLTVL.

There are many counts of this clonotype. The chain uses TRBV28 and TRBJ2-4, with D tentatively TRBD1 (5 bases). Germline CDR1 is MDHEN and CDR2 is SYDVKM. The CDR3 covers 15 residues. The ends were cut back, 2 bases at V and 5 bases at J, with 13 bases in the middle. CDR3 residues: CASSLQGSDQNIQYF. The CDR3 DNA is TGTGCCAGCAGTTTACAGGGCTCGGATCAAAACATTCAGTACTTC.